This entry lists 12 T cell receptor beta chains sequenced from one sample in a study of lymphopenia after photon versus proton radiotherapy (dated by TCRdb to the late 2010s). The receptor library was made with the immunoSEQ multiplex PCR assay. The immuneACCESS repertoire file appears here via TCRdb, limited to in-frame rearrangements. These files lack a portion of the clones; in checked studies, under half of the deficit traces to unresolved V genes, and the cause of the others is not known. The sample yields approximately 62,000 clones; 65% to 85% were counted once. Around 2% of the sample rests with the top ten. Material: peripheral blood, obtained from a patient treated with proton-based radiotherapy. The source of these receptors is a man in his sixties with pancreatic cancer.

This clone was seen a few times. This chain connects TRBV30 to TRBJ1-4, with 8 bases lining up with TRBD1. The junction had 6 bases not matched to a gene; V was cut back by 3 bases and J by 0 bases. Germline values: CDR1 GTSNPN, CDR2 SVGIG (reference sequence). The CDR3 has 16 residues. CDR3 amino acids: CAWRPRGRATNEKLFF. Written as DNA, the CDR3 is TGTGCCTGGAGGCCCAGGGGGCGTGCAACTAATGAAAAACTGTTTTTT.

CDR3 sequence (DNA): TGTGCCAGCAGTATAAGGGGGTCTAGCTCTGGGGCCAACGTCCTGACTTTC. This sequence encodes CASSIRGSSSGANVLTF. The genes are TRBV2 and TRBJ2-6; the D gene is possibly TRBD1 (6 bases). Germline V gene lookup returns CDR1 SNHLY and CDR2 FYNNEI. The CDR3 spans 17 residues. V dropped 5 bases and J dropped 0 bases, with 14 bases sitting between them.

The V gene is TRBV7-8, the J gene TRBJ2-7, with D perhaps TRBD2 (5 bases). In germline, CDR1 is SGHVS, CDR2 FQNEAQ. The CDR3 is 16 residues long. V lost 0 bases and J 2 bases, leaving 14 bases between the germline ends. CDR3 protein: CASSLAFRRATYEQYF. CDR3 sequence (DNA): TGTGCCAGCAGCTTAGCCTTTCGGCGGGCGACCTACGAGCAGTACTTC.

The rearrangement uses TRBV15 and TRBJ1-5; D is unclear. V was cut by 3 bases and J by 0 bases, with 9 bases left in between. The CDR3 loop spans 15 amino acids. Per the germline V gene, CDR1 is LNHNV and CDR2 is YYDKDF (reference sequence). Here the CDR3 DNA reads TGTGCCACCAGCAGTGGCAGGATTAGCAATCAGCCCCAGCATTTT. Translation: CATSSGRISNQPQHF.

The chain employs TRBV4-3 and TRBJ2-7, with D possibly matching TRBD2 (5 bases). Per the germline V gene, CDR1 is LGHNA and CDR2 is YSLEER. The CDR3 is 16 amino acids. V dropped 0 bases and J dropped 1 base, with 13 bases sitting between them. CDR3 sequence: CASSQESSGLSYEQYF. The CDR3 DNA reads TGCGCCAGCAGCCAAGAGAGCAGCGGATTATCCTACGAGCAGTACTTC.

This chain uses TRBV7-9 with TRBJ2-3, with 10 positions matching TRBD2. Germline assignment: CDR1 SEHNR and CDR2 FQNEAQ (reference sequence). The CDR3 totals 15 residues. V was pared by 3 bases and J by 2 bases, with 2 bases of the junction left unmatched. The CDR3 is CASSFLAGVTDTQYF. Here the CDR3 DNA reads TGTGCCAGCAGCTTCCTAGCGGGAGTCACAGATACGCAGTATTTT.

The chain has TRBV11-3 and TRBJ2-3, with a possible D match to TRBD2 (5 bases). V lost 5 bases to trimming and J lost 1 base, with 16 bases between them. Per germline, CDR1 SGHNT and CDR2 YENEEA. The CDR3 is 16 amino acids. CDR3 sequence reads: CASSPLLGARTDTQYF. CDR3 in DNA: TGTGCCAGCAGCCCCCTTTTGGGAGCCCGCACAGATACGCAGTATTTT.

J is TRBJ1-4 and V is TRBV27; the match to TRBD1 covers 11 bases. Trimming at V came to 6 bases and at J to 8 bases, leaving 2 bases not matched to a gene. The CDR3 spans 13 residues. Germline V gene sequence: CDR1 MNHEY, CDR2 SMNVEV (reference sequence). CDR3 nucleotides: TGTGCCAGCAGGGGACAGGGGGGCGAAAAACTGTTTTTT. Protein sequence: CASRGQGGEKLFF.

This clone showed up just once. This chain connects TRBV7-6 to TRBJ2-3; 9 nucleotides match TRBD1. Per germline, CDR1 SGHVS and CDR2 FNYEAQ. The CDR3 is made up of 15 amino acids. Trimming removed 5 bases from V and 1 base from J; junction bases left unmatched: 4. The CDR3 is CASSRDRVGTDTQYF. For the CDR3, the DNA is TGTGCCAGCAGCCGGGACAGGGTAGGCACAGATACGCAGTATTTT.

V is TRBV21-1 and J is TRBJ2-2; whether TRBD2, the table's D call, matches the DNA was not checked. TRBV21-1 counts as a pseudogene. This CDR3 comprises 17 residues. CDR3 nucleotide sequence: TGTGCCAGCAGTCCGACTAGCGGGAGGACGGACACCGGGGAGCTGTTTTTT. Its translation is CASSPTSGRTDTGELFF.

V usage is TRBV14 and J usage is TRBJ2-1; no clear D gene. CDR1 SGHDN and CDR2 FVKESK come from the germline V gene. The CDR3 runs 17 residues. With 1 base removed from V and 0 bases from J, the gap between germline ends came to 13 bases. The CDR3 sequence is CASSQALGKGSYNEQFF. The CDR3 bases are TGTGCCAGCAGCCAAGCTCTGGGAAAGGGCTCCTACAATGAGCAGTTCTTC.

The DNA of the CDR3 is TGTGCCAGTAGTATAGTCGGGGTCGGGGAGCTGTTTTTT. It encodes CASSIVGVGELFF. This chain connects TRBV19 to TRBJ2-2, with D maybe TRBD2 (5 bases). Germline values: CDR1 LNHDA, CDR2 SQIVND (reference sequence). The CDR3 is 13 residues long. The V and J ends lost 1 base and 7 bases respectively, with 7 bases between them.